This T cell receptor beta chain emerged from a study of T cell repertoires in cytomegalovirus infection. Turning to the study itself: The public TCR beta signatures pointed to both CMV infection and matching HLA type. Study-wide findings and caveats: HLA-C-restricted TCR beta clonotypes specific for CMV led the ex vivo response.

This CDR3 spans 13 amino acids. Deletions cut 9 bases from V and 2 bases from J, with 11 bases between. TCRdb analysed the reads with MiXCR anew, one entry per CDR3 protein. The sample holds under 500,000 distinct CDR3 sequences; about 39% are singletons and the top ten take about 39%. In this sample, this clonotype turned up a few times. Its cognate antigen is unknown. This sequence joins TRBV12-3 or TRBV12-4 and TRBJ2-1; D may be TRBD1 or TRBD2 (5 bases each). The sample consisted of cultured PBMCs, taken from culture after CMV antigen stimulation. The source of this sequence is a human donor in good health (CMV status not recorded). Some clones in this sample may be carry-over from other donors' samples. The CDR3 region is CASTPGPYNEQFF. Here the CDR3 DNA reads TGTGCCAGTACCCCGGGGCCCTACAATGAGCAGTTCTTC.